A single T cell receptor beta chain is shown here with its context. This sample was included in a study of human T cells and chemical hapten exposure. The wider study: Patches with 0.01% DPC went on the upper back, and the tests were read at 6 days. Variability of per-sample TCR yields stemmed mainly from small differences in pooled library volume.

The CDR3 is 20 amino acids. The V and J ends lost 4 bases and 0 bases respectively, with 23 bases between them. Germline V gene data show CDR1 as SGDLS and CDR2 as YYNGEE. The library gave individual cDNA molecules unique molecular identifiers. From the RACE reads, TCRdb called clonotypes with MiXCR, one entry per CDR3 protein. The data show some 99,000 distinct CDR3 sequences, more than 7% seen once. Time point given: patch test 2, 6 weeks after DPC sensitization. Regarding treatment: therapeutic diphenylcyclopropenone sensitization with weekly scalp DPC. The donor pool consisted of alopecia patients aged 18 to 70 years, considered suitable for DPC.

Sequences were derived from whole blood, sampled in connection with sensitization to the hapten diphenylcyclopropenone (DPC). This clonotype originated in a woman aged 40 to 55 with alopecia areata. Some clones in this sample may be carry-over from other donors' samples. This rearrangement joins TRBV9 to TRBJ2-6; the D gene is possibly TRBD2 (5 bases). The CDR3 region is CASSSPFPGYFHSGANVLTF. CDR3 sequence (DNA): TGTGCCAGCAGCTCCCCCTTCCCGGGGTACTTCCACTCTGGGGCCAACGTCCTGACTTTC.